These 30 T cell receptor beta chains were all obtained from the same sample, sequenced in a study of T cell responses to AZD1222 COVID-19 vaccine. The protocol was immunoSEQ multiplex PCR, while the TCRdb copy is restricted to in-frame clones and leaves out a portion. The table has hundreds of thousands of clones, almost 95% seen once. The material was peripheral blood, obtained 28 days after the second AZD1222 dose. All receptors derive from an adult who received the AZD1222 COVID-19 vaccine.

This clone was seen a few times. The chain recombines TRBV28 with TRBJ1-5; 9 bases fit TRBD1. Germline lookup yields CDR1 MDHEN and CDR2 SYDVKM. With 5 bases clipped from V and 4 bases from J, the junction kept 6 bases outside the gene matches. This CDR3 contains 15 residues. CDR3 DNA sequence: TGTGCCAGCAGTCGGGGACAGGGCATAAATCAGCCCCAGCATTTT. Translating it yields CASSRGQGINQPQHF.

This clone was observed a handful of times. The chain combines TRBV27 with TRBJ2-7; 7 nucleotides match TRBD1. Trimming took 0 bases from V and 4 from J; bases not matched to a gene: 3. Germline V gene sequence: CDR1 MNHEY, CDR2 SMNVEV (reference sequence). The CDR3 length is 14 residues. The CDR3 DNA reads as TGTGCCAGCAGTTTATCCGGGACAGCGTACGAGCAGTACTTC. Translated: CASSLSGTAYEQYF.

The gene calls are TRBV5-1 and TRBJ1-4; 9 bases fit TRBD1. The CDR3 loop spans 17 amino acids. The V gene end was trimmed by 4 bases and the J gene end by 7 bases; junction bases not matched to a gene: 14. Germline V CDR1 and CDR2: SGHRS, YFSETQ. The CDR3 loop reads CASSVLPGQTGGEKLFF. The CDR3 DNA reads as TGCGCCAGCAGCGTATTACCGGGGCAGACAGGGGGTGAAAAACTGTTTTTT.

This clone appeared once. The gene calls are TRBV7-9 and TRBJ1-2; possible D gene TRBD1, 5 bases. V lost 7 bases and J 6 bases, leaving 15 bases between the germline ends. CDR3 length: 13 residues. CDR1 and CDR2 from the germline V gene are SEHNR and FQNEAQ (reference sequence). The CDR3 spells CASTFSGRDGYTF. The CDR3, as DNA: TGTGCCAGCACTTTTTCAGGGCGGGATGGCTACACCTTC.

The chain couples TRBV5-8 to TRBJ1-1, with D hard to call. The CDR3 spans 15 residues. V was pared by 0 bases and J by 1 base, with 10 bases between. Germline CDR1 reads SGHTS; CDR2 reads YDEGEE. The CDR3 sequence: CASSLGPHQNTEAFF. CDR3 DNA: TGTGCCAGCAGCTTGGGCCCGCATCAGAACACTGAAGCTTTCTTT.

This clone was found once. The chain combines TRBV2 with TRBJ2-2; D perhaps matches TRBD1 (5 bases). Germline CDR1 and CDR2: SNHLY and FYNNEI. The CDR3 totals 15 residues. The V end lost 4 bases, the J end lost 6 bases, and 15 bases lay between the germline ends. The chain's CDR3 is CASSAQGLKSGELFF. For the CDR3, the DNA is TGTGCCAGCAGTGCCCAGGGCCTTAAGTCCGGGGAGCTGTTTTTT.

V and J are TRBV9 and TRBJ2-3, with D possibly TRBD2 on 6 matching bases. The CDR3 sequence is 15 residues long. V was trimmed by 3 bases and J by 5 bases, leaving 16 bases between them. Germline V gene data show CDR1 as SGDLS and CDR2 as YYNGEE. CDR3 amino acids: CASSGSGTRIDTQYF. The CDR3 DNA reads as TGTGCCAGCAGCGGATCCGGGACTCGTATAGATACGCAGTATTTT.

This rearrangement joins TRBV7-3 to TRBJ2-1; 10 bases align to TRBD2. With 6 bases clipped from V and 3 bases from J, the junction kept 8 bases outside the gene matches. CDR1 SGHTA and CDR2 FQGTGA come from the germline V gene. The CDR3 contains 16 residues. CDR3 nucleotide sequence: TGTGCCAGCAGGTCATCCGGGACTAGCGACTACAATGAGCAGTTCTTC. Amino acids: CASRSSGTSDYNEQFF.

This clone was found a few times. The chain has TRBV11-1 and TRBJ1-4; tentatively, D is TRBD1 (5 bases). Germline V gene lookup returns CDR1 SGHAT and CDR2 FQDESV (reference sequence). CDR3 length: 13 amino acids. The V end lost 5 bases, the J end lost 5 bases, and 9 bases lay between the germline ends. This CDR3 is CASSPGANEKLFF. As DNA, the CDR3 is TGTGCCAGCAGCCCCGGGGCGAATGAAAAACTGTTTTTT.

This chain connects TRBV18 to TRBJ2-2, with unresolved D. Per germline, CDR1 KGHSH and CDR2 LQKENI. V was trimmed by 4 bases and J by 2 bases, leaving 17 bases between them. CDR3 length: 17 residues. Written as DNA, the CDR3 is TGTGCCAGCTCACGGGTGTTTCAGGCCCAAAACACCGGGGAGCTGTTTTTT. Amino acids: CASSRVFQAQNTGELFF.

The chain is built from TRBV7-2 and TRBJ2-1; no reliable D call. V was shortened by 5 bases and J by 1 base, with 15 bases between the two germline ends. Germline V gene data show CDR1 as SGHTA and CDR2 as FQGNSA. The CDR3 consists of 16 residues. The chain's CDR3 is CASSPTARPSYNEQFF. DNA of the CDR3: TGTGCCAGCAGCCCGACGGCACGGCCATCCTACAATGAGCAGTTCTTC.

V usage is TRBV7-2 and J usage is TRBJ2-4; 10 bases match TRBD2. V shed 2 bases, J shed 2 bases, and the junction held 9 bases outside the gene matches. The germline V gene encodes CDR1 SGHTA and CDR2 FQGNSA. There are 18 residues in the CDR3. CDR3 protein: CASSLLAGEPPTKNIQYF. The CDR3 coding sequence is TGTGCCAGCAGCTTACTAGCGGGAGAGCCCCCCACCAAAAACATTCAGTACTTC.

The CDR3 region is CASRADPTYGYTF. In DNA form, the CDR3 reads TGTGCCAGCAGAGCCGACCCGACCTATGGCTACACCTTC. The chain has TRBV27 and TRBJ1-2; D is unclear. The CDR3 runs to 13 residues. Per the germline V gene, CDR1 is MNHEY and CDR2 is SMNVEV (reference sequence). The V gene lost 6 bases and the J gene lost 4 bases, with 12 bases spanning the gap.

The chain couples TRBV19 to TRBJ2-1; D is perhaps TRBD1 or TRBD2 (5 bases each). CDR3 length: 15 residues. V was trimmed by 2 bases and J by 8 bases, leaving 16 bases between them. Per the germline V gene, CDR1 is LNHDA and CDR2 is SQIVND (reference sequence). CDR3 loop: CASSIPRDPGHEQFF. DNA of the CDR3: TGTGCCAGTAGTATACCCCGGGACCCAGGGCATGAGCAGTTCTTC.

J is TRBJ2-1 and V is TRBV11-3; 10 positions agree with TRBD2. The ends lost 4 bases at V and 9 bases at J; junction bases unmatched: 6. The CDR3 extends over 14 amino acids. Germline V gene sequence: CDR1 SGHNT, CDR2 YENEEA. The CDR3 sequence: CASSSLAGVGEQFF. In DNA form, the CDR3 reads TGTGCCAGCAGCTCTCTAGCGGGAGTCGGTGAGCAGTTCTTC.

The genes are TRBV7-9 and TRBJ2-7, with 8 nucleotides matching TRBD1. From germline, CDR1 is SEHNR and CDR2 FQNEAQ (reference sequence). V shed 2 bases, J shed 0 bases, and the junction held 3 bases outside the gene matches. This CDR3 comprises 15 residues. The CDR3 sequence: CASSLPGTGSYEQYF. CDR3 DNA sequence: TGTGCCAGCAGCTTACCAGGGACAGGCTCCTACGAGCAGTACTTC. The full variable domain, in which reference TRBV7-9 and TRBJ2-7 provide the parts outside the CDR3, is DTGVSQNPRHKITKRGQNVTFRCDPISEHNRLYWYRQTLGQGPEFLTYFQNEAQLEKSRLLSDRFSAERPKGSFSTLEIQRTEQGDSAMYLCASSLPGTGSYEQYFGPGTRLTVT.

The gene calls are TRBV9 and TRBJ2-4, with D possibly matching TRBD2 (6 bases). Germline V CDR1 and CDR2: SGDLS, YYNGEE. The ends were cut back, 0 bases at V and 3 bases at J, with 22 bases in the middle. The CDR3 is 19 residues long. CDR3 residues: CASSVDGRLGAGLKNIQYF. In DNA form, the CDR3 reads TGTGCCAGCAGCGTAGACGGGAGACTCGGGGCAGGACTCAAAAACATTCAGTACTTC. The full variable domain, completed using reference TRBV9 and TRBJ2-4, is DSGVTQTPKHLITATGQRVTLRCSPRSGDLSVYWYQQSLDQGLQFLIQYYNGEERAKGNILERFSAQQFPDLHSELNLSSLELGDSALYFCASSVDGRLGAGLKNIQYFGAGTRLSVL.

The chain joins TRBV3-1 (or the pseudogene TRBV3-2) to TRBJ1-5; 8 bases match TRBD1. Germline V CDR1 and CDR2: LGHDT, YNNKEL (reference sequence). The V segment lost 3 bases and the J segment 3 bases; nucleotides outside the gene matches: 1. The length of the CDR3 is 14 residues. CDR3 sequence reads: CASSQTGVNQPQHF. The DNA of the CDR3 is TGTGCCAGCAGCCAGACAGGGGTCAATCAGCCCCAGCATTTT.

This chain uses TRBV7-9 with TRBJ2-7; 10 positions match TRBD1. With 6 bases clipped from V and 5 bases from J, the junction kept 4 bases outside the gene matches. Germline V gives CDR1 SEHNR, CDR2 FQNEAQ (reference sequence). This CDR3 comprises 13 residues. The CDR3 reads CASRGTGAHEQYF. The CDR3 region has the DNA TGTGCCAGCAGGGGGACAGGGGCCCACGAGCAGTACTTC.

This clone was found a few times. The chain couples TRBV28 to TRBJ2-2, with 7 bases matching TRBD1. The junction had 0 bases not matched to a gene; V was cut back by 5 bases and J by 3 bases. The germline CDR1 and CDR2 sequences are MDHEN and SYDVKM. The CDR3 is 13 amino acids. This CDR3 is CASSTGDTGELFF. In DNA form, the CDR3 reads TGTGCCAGCAGTACAGGGGACACCGGGGAGCTGTTTTTT.

The chain is built from TRBV5-1 and TRBJ2-3; tentative D call: TRBD1 (6 bases). Germline CDR1 reads SGHRS; CDR2 reads YFSETQ. This CDR3 is built from 15 residues. Between the trimmed V and J ends, which lost 4 bases and 0 bases, there was a span of 12 bases. The CDR3 coding sequence is TGCGCCAGCAGCGCCGGCAGGGGCAGCACAGATACGCAGTATTTT. Its translation is CASSAGRGSTDTQYF. Drawing the rest from reference TRBV5-1 and TRBJ2-3, the complete variable domain is KAGVTQTPRYLIKTRGQQVTLSCSPISGHRSVSWYQQTPGQGLQFLFEYFSETQRNKGNFPGRFSGRQFSNSRSEMNVSTLELGDSALYLCASSAGRGSTDTQYFGPGTRLTVL.

V and J are TRBV11-2 and TRBJ2-5; 7 bases align to TRBD2. V was clipped by 5 bases and J by 5 bases; unmatched bases: 14. CDR1 is SGHAT and CDR2 is FQNNGV in the germline V gene. CDR3 length: 16 amino acids. The CDR3 loop is CASSPVGGMSSETQYF. The DNA of the CDR3 is TGTGCCAGCAGCCCCGTGGGGGGGATGAGCTCGGAGACCCAGTACTTC.

The rearrangement joins TRBV27 to TRBJ2-1; D perhaps matches TRBD1 (5 bases). Trimming took off 6 bases at V and 2 bases at J, with 14 bases between the two ends. Germline CDR1 reads MNHEY; CDR2 reads SMNVEV (reference sequence). This CDR3 region has 15 residues. The CDR3 region has the DNA TGTGCCAGCAGCCCGACAGTCACAGCCTACAATGAGCAGTTCTTC. This sequence encodes CASSPTVTAYNEQFF.

V gene TRBV7-2 combines with J gene TRBJ2-3; tentative D call: TRBD2 (5 bases). The V and J ends lost 7 bases and 2 bases respectively, with 10 bases between them. The CDR3 is 13 residues long. Germline V gene lookup returns CDR1 SGHTA and CDR2 FQGNSA. Written as DNA, the CDR3 is TGTGCCAGCACGCCCGGGATCACAGATACGCAGTATTTT. Translated: CASTPGITDTQYF.

The chain carries TRBV4-3 and TRBJ2-1; D gene ambiguous. The CDR3 spans 12 residues. Germline values: CDR1 LGHNA, CDR2 YSLEER. V lost 6 bases and J lost 0, with 3 bases in between. The CDR3 reads CASSLSYNEQFF. The CDR3 DNA is TGCGCCAGCAGTCTCTCCTACAATGAGCAGTTCTTC.

The genes are TRBV9 and TRBJ2-7; D is ambiguous. There are 14 residues in the CDR3. Germline CDR1 reads SGDLS; CDR2 reads YYNGEE. Trimming removed 0 bases from V and 2 bases from J, with 9 bases in between. The CDR3 loop is CASSVDGRPYEQYF. As DNA, the CDR3 is TGTGCCAGCAGCGTAGACGGGCGGCCCTACGAGCAGTACTTC.

The V call is TRBV7-9, the J call TRBJ2-6; no clear D gene. CDR1 is SEHNR and CDR2 is FQNEAQ in the germline V gene (reference sequence). This CDR3 comprises 17 residues. Deletions cut 4 bases from V and 2 bases from J, with 15 bases between. The chain's CDR3 is CASSSRPPQTGANVLTF. DNA for the CDR3: TGTGCCAGCAGCTCAAGACCGCCCCAGACTGGGGCCAACGTCCTGACTTTC.

The chain recombines TRBV6-5 with TRBJ2-7; 7 nucleotides agree with TRBD2. CDR1 is MNHEY and CDR2 is SVGAGI in the germline V gene. This CDR3 comprises 15 residues. V shed 3 bases, J shed 4 bases, and the junction held 9 bases outside the gene matches. CDR3 residues: CASSYQASGVYEQYF. The CDR3 nucleotides are TGTGCCAGCAGTTATCAGGCTAGCGGAGTATACGAGCAGTACTTC.

CDR3 sequence reads: CASSPLGGRGDTQYF. CDR3 nucleotides: TGTGCCAGCAGCCCCCTTGGGGGGCGGGGAGATACGCAGTATTTT. V gene TRBV5-5 combines with J gene TRBJ2-3, with D perhaps matching TRBD1 or TRBD2 (6 bases each). The CDR3 contains 15 residues. V lost 4 bases and J 5 bases, leaving 17 bases between the germline ends. Per the germline V gene, CDR1 is SGHKS and CDR2 is YYEKEE (reference sequence). Supplemented by reference TRBV5-5 and TRBJ2-3, the full variable domain reads DAGVTQSPTHLIKTRGQQVTLRCSPISGHKSVSWYQQVLGQGPQFIFQYYEKEERGRGNFPDRFSARQFPNYSSELNVNALLLGDSALYLCASSPLGGRGDTQYFGPGTRLTVL.

V and J are TRBV6-1 and TRBJ1-5; D may be TRBD1 (5 bases). The CDR3 has 13 residues. Germline V gene lookup returns CDR1 MNHNS and CDR2 SASEGT. Trimming left V 3 bases short and J 6 bases short, with 9 bases between. The CDR3 region is CASSDRVGQPQHF. DNA of the CDR3: TGTGCCAGCAGTGACAGGGTGGGTCAGCCCCAGCATTTT.